This T cell receptor beta chain was captured by sequencing in a study of molecular identifiers for immune sequencing clone quantification. Study-wide results and limits: Because of identical TCR molecules sharing a barcode, sizes of highly expanded clones could be underestimated.

For this clonotype: Its antigen is unknown.

Trimming cost V 4 bases and J 1 base, with 19 bases left between them. Germline CDR1 DFQATT, CDR2 SNEGSKA (reference sequence). The CDR3 loop spans 16 amino acids. Previously described methods and listed TCR primers were used for bulk TCR libraries. In TCRdb, the PCR reads were re-called with MiXCR into one record per CDR3 protein. The repertoire has roughly 100,000 distinct CDR3 sequences, under 40% of them found once; the top ten carry 9% to 10%. The sequence was collected from a human donor in good health. Some libraries in this study had Jurkat cell RNA spiked in. The chain recombines TRBV20-1 with TRBJ2-5; the D gene could be TRBD1 or TRBD2 (5 bases each). Input material: naive CD8+ T cells from blood, with Jurkat cell RNA spiked in. Stated subset: FACS-sorted CD8+CD4-CCR7+CD45RA+ naive T cells. DNA for the CDR3: TGCAGTGCTACGCTCGGGGCGGGCCTTTTCCAAGAGACCCAGTACTTC. Translating gives CSATLGAGLFQETQYF.